The source of this T cell receptor beta chain is a study of blood T cell repertoires in COVID-19. V lost 4 bases and J lost 0; bases outside the gene matches: 3. The CDR3 has 15 residues. Germline CDR1 and CDR2: LGHNT and FRNRAP. Method: immunoSEQ multiplex PCR; TCRdb's copy keeps in-frame clones and lacks some. The repertoire includes roughly 120,000 clones, about 80% of them detected once, and 6.2% sits in the top ten. This clone has only one observation. The V and J genes are TRBV12-5 and TRBJ2-5; TRBD1 aligns across 9 bases. This sequence originates from a man in his 70s with acute or convalescent COVID-19. The sequencing sample was made of peripheral blood. CDR3 coding DNA: TGTGCTAGTGGTTATGGGACAGGGTACCAAGAGACCCAGTACTTC. Protein: CASGYGTGYQETQYF.